This TCR beta chain came from a study of shared clonotypes between healthy human individuals. General study points: Approximately 4.6% of naive CD4 clonotypes were common to a few donors.

With respect to this clone: The antigen remains unidentified.

The CDR3 contains 14 residues. Trimming cost V 5 bases and J 3 bases, with 13 bases left between them. The V gene's germline CDR1 is MNHNY and CDR2 SVGAGI (reference sequence). Measured with immunoSEQ multiplex PCR; TCRdb has only the in-frame clones, and not every one. The table shows 2 million to 3 million clones, with 93% occurring only once. Input material: naive CD4+ T cells from PBMCs. Subset here: CD45RA+ positively selected. The sequence came from a man in his late teens or twenties in good health. Some clones in this sample may be carry-over from other donors' samples. The chain employs TRBV6-6 and TRBJ2-5; D may be TRBD1 (5 bases). The CDR3: CASSRGHGEETQYF. In DNA, the CDR3 is TGTGCCAGCAGTAGGGGTCATGGGGAAGAGACCCAGTACTTC.